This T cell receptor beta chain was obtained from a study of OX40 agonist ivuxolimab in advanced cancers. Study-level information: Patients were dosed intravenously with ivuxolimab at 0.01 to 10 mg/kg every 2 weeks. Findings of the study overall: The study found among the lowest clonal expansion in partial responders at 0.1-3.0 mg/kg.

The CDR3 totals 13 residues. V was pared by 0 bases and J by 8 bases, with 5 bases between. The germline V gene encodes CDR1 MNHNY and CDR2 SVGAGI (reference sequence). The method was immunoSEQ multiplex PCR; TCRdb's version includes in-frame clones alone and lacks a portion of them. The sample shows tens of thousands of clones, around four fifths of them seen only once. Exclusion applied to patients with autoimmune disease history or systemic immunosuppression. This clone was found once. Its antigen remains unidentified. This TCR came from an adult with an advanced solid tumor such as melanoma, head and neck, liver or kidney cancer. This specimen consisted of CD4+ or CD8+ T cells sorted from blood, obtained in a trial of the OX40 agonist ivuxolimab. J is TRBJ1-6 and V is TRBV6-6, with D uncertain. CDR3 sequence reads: CASSYSSDSPLHF. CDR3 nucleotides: TGTGCCAGCAGTTACTCGAGCGATTCACCCCTCCACTTT.